Given below is one T cell receptor (beta chain) in context. Its cognate antigen is unknown. Profiling relied on immunoSEQ multiplex PCR, and the TCRdb table lists in-frame clones only, not all of them. Here the sample spans 4,900 or so clones, around 86% being singletons. CDR1 is SGHDN, CDR2 FVKESK, per germline. The CDR3 has 14 amino acids. The V and J ends lost 4 bases and 5 bases respectively, with 12 bases between them. This record comes from a study of T cell repertoires in ileal Crohn's disease. Looking at the study overall: About half received postoperative treatment, around twelve with thiopurines and 15 to 20 anti-TNF. Regarding the study as a whole: Clonal expansions were more frequent in active smokers than non-smokers at surgery. Endoscopic recurrence occurred in every patient whose clonality exceeded 26.8%.

The material sequenced was ileal tissue. The chain uses TRBV14 and TRBJ2-1; D may be TRBD1 (6 bases). This receptor was identified in an adult with Crohn's disease. The CDR3, as DNA: TGTGCCAGCAGCCCCCAGACAGGTCACAATGAGCAGTTCTTC. This codes for CASSPQTGHNEQFF.